One and the same sample provided the 23 T cell receptor beta chains below, sequenced in a study of blood T cell repertoires in COVID-19. The repertoire was sequenced with immunoSEQ multiplex PCR; TCRdb's copy has only in-frame clones and lacks some. The data show 100,000 to 150,000 clones, with 86% seen just once and around 10% held by the top ten. The specimen was peripheral blood. The receptors derive from a woman aged 70-85 years with COVID-19, enrolled during active disease.

The chain recombines TRBV6-4 with TRBJ1-2, with a weak D call TRBD1 (6 bases). Germline CDR1 and CDR2: MRHNA and SNTAGT. Trimming took off 5 bases at V and 5 bases at J, with 15 bases between the two ends. This CDR3 region has 14 residues. The CDR3: CASSRGGGVYGYTF. DNA of the CDR3: TGTGCCAGCAGTCGAGGAGGGGGGGTATATGGCTACACCTTC.

V is TRBV4-2 and J is TRBJ1-1; possible D gene TRBD1, 5 bases. The CDR3 runs 15 residues. The germline gives CDR1 LGHNA, CDR2 YNFKEQ. Trimming cost V 4 bases and J 3 bases, with 15 bases left between them. The CDR3 DNA follows: TGTGCCAGCAGCCCAGATGGGGGGAAGGACACTGAAGCTTTCTTT. Translated, it gives CASSPDGGKDTEAFF.

The gene calls are TRBV5-1 and TRBJ1-3; 7 bases fit TRBD1. J was trimmed by 4 bases and V by 4 bases; bases with no gene match: 5. CDR1 is SGHRS and CDR2 is YFSETQ in the germline V gene. The length of the CDR3 is 14 residues. The CDR3 DNA follows: TGCGCCAGCAGCCGACAGGGTCCGGGAAACACCATATATTTT. This translates into CASSRQGPGNTIYF.

This rearrangement joins TRBV5-6 to TRBJ2-7, with 10 bases lining up with TRBD1. The CDR3 has 16 amino acids. The ends lost 4 bases at V and 0 bases at J; junction bases unmatched: 7. Germline V CDR1 and CDR2: SGHDT, YYEEEE. CDR3 bases: TGTGCCAGCAGCCAACGTTGGACAGGGGGCTCCTACGAGCAGTACTTC. Protein sequence: CASSQRWTGGSYEQYF.

This clone turned up a few times. The V call is TRBV5-4, the J call TRBJ1-1, with TRBD1 as a possible D gene (5 bases). V was pared by 0 bases and J by 1 base, with 10 bases between. CDR1 SGHNT and CDR2 YYREEE come from the germline V gene (reference sequence). The length of the CDR3 is 15 residues. The CDR3 nucleotides are TGTGCCAGCAGCTTGGGTCCTGACAGGAACACTGAAGCTTTCTTT. Its translation: CASSLGPDRNTEAFF.

The V and J genes are TRBV11-2 and TRBJ1-5; TRBD1 matches at 10 bases. CDR1 and CDR2 from the germline V gene are SGHAT and FQNNGV. V lost 1 base, J lost 0 bases, and 6 bases stayed unmatched. This CDR3 contains 18 residues. CDR3 region: CASSLGPGQGHSNQPQHF. The CDR3 region has the DNA TGTGCCAGCAGCTTAGGACCGGGACAGGGGCATAGCAATCAGCCCCAGCATTTT.

This clone was recorded a few times. J is TRBJ1-1 and V is TRBV2; D is unclear. The V gene's germline CDR1 is SNHLY and CDR2 FYNNEI. The V end lost 4 bases, the J end lost 11 bases, and 11 bases lay between the germline ends. The CDR3 totals 11 residues. DNA for the CDR3: TGTGCCAGCAGTGGAGGCAGTCGGGCTTTCTTT. This gives the protein CASSGGSRAFF.

The DNA for the CDR3 is TGTGCCAGCTCGGAAGGACTAGCGGGGGCCGAAGAGACCCAGTACTTC. Its translation is CASSEGLAGAEETQYF. The rearrangement joins TRBV18 to TRBJ2-5, with 13 bases fitting TRBD2. Germline V CDR1 and CDR2: KGHSH, LQKENI. This CDR3 comprises 16 residues. Trimming at V came to 6 bases and at J to 3 bases, leaving 7 bases not matched to a gene.

The gene calls are TRBV5-1 and TRBJ2-3; D is uncertain. The germline gives CDR1 SGHRS, CDR2 YFSETQ. The ends were cut back, 0 bases at V and 2 bases at J, with 22 bases in the middle. The CDR3 runs 19 residues. The CDR3 loop is CASSLGVKRSVPNTDTQYF. CDR3 in DNA: TGCGCCAGCAGCTTGGGAGTAAAGCGATCAGTCCCAAACACAGATACGCAGTATTTT.

The table lists this clone with a count of one. The rearrangement uses TRBV11-3 and TRBJ2-1, with 8 bases that match TRBD1. The trim removed 3 bases at V and 7 bases at J, leaving 11 bases unmatched. Germline loops: CDR1 SGHNT, CDR2 YENEEA. The CDR3 sequence is 16 residues long. The CDR3 here is CASSFSGTGYGNEQFF. The CDR3 region has the DNA TGTGCCAGCAGCTTCTCCGGGACAGGATATGGAAATGAGCAGTTCTTC.

The chain has TRBV19 and TRBJ2-2, with D possibly being TRBD1 (5 bases). The length of the CDR3 is 14 residues. Germline assignment: CDR1 LNHDA and CDR2 SQIVND (reference sequence). V gave up 1 base and J gave up 6 bases, with 9 bases separating them. CDR3 DNA: TGTGCCAGTAGTATAGTCTGGGGCGCCGGGGAGCTGTTTTTT. Amino acid sequence: CASSIVWGAGELFF. Looking up the rest from reference TRBV19 and TRBJ2-2 gives the full variable domain: DGGITQSPKYLFRKEGQNVTLSCEQNLNHDAMYWYRQDPGQGLRLIYYSQIVNDFQKGDIAEGYSVSREKKESFPLTVTSAQKNPTAFYLCASSIVWGAGELFFGEGSRLTVL.

V gene TRBV5-1 combines with J gene TRBJ2-2; 7 bases align to TRBD1. Germline V lookup: CDR1 SGHRS, CDR2 YFSETQ. The CDR3 contains 15 residues. V shed 4 bases and J 3 bases; nucleotides not matched to a gene: 6. The CDR3 region has the DNA TGCGCCAGCAGCCCCCGGACAGGCTACACCGGGGAGCTGTTTTTT. Translating gives CASSPRTGYTGELFF.

The chain is built from TRBV7-9 and TRBJ1-2, with 8 bases lining up with TRBD1. The length of the CDR3 is 13 residues. Looked up from germline, CDR1 is SEHNR and CDR2 is FQNEAQ (reference sequence). V lost 2 bases, J lost 8 bases, and 4 bases stayed unmatched. CDR3 in DNA: TGTGCCAGCAGCTTACAGGGGGCGGACGGCTACACCTTC. This encodes CASSLQGADGYTF.

The chain recombines TRBV4-1 with TRBJ1-5; the match to TRBD1 covers 8 bases. CDR1 and CDR2 (germline): MGHRA, YSYEKL. The CDR3 totals 16 residues. The J segment lost 1 base and the V segment lost 4 bases, leaving 6 bases of the junction unmatched. The CDR3 is CASSLGTGMSNQPQHF. The CDR3 nucleotides are TGCGCCAGCAGCCTGGGGACAGGCATGAGCAATCAGCCCCAGCATTTT.

The chain employs TRBV6-5 and TRBJ1-2, with 9 bases identical to TRBD1. Germline assignment: CDR1 MNHEY and CDR2 SVGAGI. Trimming cost V 9 bases and J 4 bases; bases outside gene matches: 12. This CDR3 spans 15 amino acids. The CDR3 here is CASARPGTGPYGYTF. The CDR3 DNA is TGTGCCAGTGCTCGTCCCGGGACAGGGCCCTATGGCTACACCTTC.

The chain carries TRBV3-1 (or the pseudogene TRBV3-2) and TRBJ2-7; 9 bases map to TRBD1. CDR1 LGHDT and CDR2 YNNKEL come from the germline V gene (reference sequence). Trimming at V came to 4 bases and at J to 5 bases, leaving 6 bases not matched to a gene. This CDR3 is built from 14 residues. In nucleotides, the CDR3 is TGTGCCAGCAGCCTCCCGGACAGGGGCAACGAGCAGTACTTC. It yields the protein CASSLPDRGNEQYF.

This clone has a handful of counts. The V and J genes are TRBV19 and TRBJ1-2, with 9 bases aligning to TRBD1. This CDR3 region has 16 residues. Germline CDR1 is LNHDA and CDR2 is SQIVND (reference sequence). Germline trimming cut 3 bases from V and 5 bases from J; bases unmatched to any gene: 10. The CDR3 DNA reads as TGTGCCAGTAGTATCGATAATTCCGGGACAGGGTATGGCTACACCTTC. Amino acids: CASSIDNSGTGYGYTF.

This chain links TRBV11-2 with TRBJ1-2; perhaps TRBD1 as D (6 bases). Trimming took 8 bases from V and 0 from J, leaving 10 bases between them. CDR1 is SGHAT, CDR2 FQNNGV, per germline. The CDR3 spans 13 residues. CDR3 protein: CASGQPANYGYTF. The CDR3 bases are TGTGCCAGCGGACAGCCCGCTAACTATGGCTACACCTTC. Full variable domain (missing parts from reference TRBV11-2 and TRBJ1-2): EAGVAQSPRYKIIEKRQSVAFWCNPISGHATLYWYQQILGQGPKLLIQFQNNGVVDDSQLPKDRFSAERLKGVDSTLKIQPAKLEDSAVYLCASGQPANYGYTFGSGTRLTVV.

The chain carries TRBV11-2 and TRBJ2-7; D not resolved. V was clipped by 0 bases and J by 1 base, with 10 bases between them. The CDR3 consists of 15 residues. CDR1 is SGHAT and CDR2 is FQNNGV in the germline V gene. The CDR3 nucleotides are TGTGCCAGCAGCTTAGAGTCTGCCGGGTCCTACGAGCAGTACTTC. Amino acid sequence: CASSLESAGSYEQYF. The variable domain in full, completed from reference TRBV11-2 and TRBJ2-7, reads EAGVAQSPRYKIIEKRQSVAFWCNPISGHATLYWYQQILGQGPKLLIQFQNNGVVDDSQLPKDRFSAERLKGVDSTLKIQPAKLEDSAVYLCASSLESAGSYEQYFGPGTRLTVT.

This clone was seen many times. V gene TRBV9 combines with J gene TRBJ1-2, with a possible D match to TRBD1 (5 bases). The V and J ends lost 7 bases and 8 bases respectively, with 15 bases between them. Germline V lookup: CDR1 SGDLS, CDR2 YYNGEE. CDR3 size: 12 residues. The DNA for the CDR3 is TGTGCCAGCCGGTCGGCAGGGCGAGGCTACACCTTC. It encodes CASRSAGRGYTF.

J is TRBJ1-1 and V is TRBV5-1; D is possibly TRBD1 (5 bases). Trimming stripped 1 base from V and 7 bases from J, with 11 bases between. The CDR3 consists of 13 residues. From germline, CDR1 is SGHRS and CDR2 YFSETQ. DNA of the CDR3: TGCGCCAGCAGCTTGATATTGGGGGGTGAAGCTTTCTTT. As protein: CASSLILGGEAFF.

To note about this clone: The junction departs from germline at one end; a sequencing error may be responsible. The CDR3 here is CASSLERTEAFF. Written as DNA, the CDR3 is TGTGCCAGCAGCCTAGAGAGAACTGAAGCTTTCTTT. V gene TRBV11-2 combines with J gene TRBJ1-1; the D is unclear. This CDR3 has 12 amino acids. Germline V lookup: CDR1 SGHAT, CDR2 FQNNGV.

V usage is TRBV7-3 and J usage is TRBJ2-2; the D gene is possibly TRBD2 (5 bases). The CDR3 is 17 amino acids. Germline-derived CDR1 and CDR2 are SGHTA and FQGTGA. V dropped 2 bases and J dropped 0 bases, with 13 bases sitting between them. The CDR3 DNA is TGTGCCAGCAGCTTAGGTCGGGGAGCCGCGAACACCGGGGAGCTGTTTTTT. Translated, it gives CASSLGRGAANTGELFF.